What follows is one T cell receptor beta chain and its context. Time point defined: pretreatment peripheral blood. Germline loops: CDR1 MNHNS, CDR2 SASEGT. The CDR3 consists of 16 residues. The V end lost 4 bases, the J end lost 5 bases, and 20 bases lay between the germline ends. The data are from a study of PD-L1 blockade in urothelial cancer. Study overall: The patients' atezolizumab therapy, 1,200 mg intravenously every 3 weeks, started at some point between 2013 and 2014.

Method: immunoSEQ multiplex PCR; TCRdb's copy keeps in-frame clones and lacks some. The data hold 35,000 to 40,000 clones, with around four fifths observed a single time. Sequenced here: PBMCs, sampled around atezolizumab (anti-PD-L1) treatment. The chain recombines TRBV6-1 with TRBJ1-1; TRBD1 is a possible D gene (5 bases). This TCR derives from a man aged 80 or over with urothelial cancer. Here the CDR3 DNA reads TGTGCCAGCAGTGTCCTCCATGGGGGGGGGTTGACTGAAGCTTTCTTT. Translation: CASSVLHGGGLTEAFF.